This T cell receptor (beta chain) derives from a study of cytotoxic CD8 clonotypes in ibrutinib-treated CLL. Comments on this clone: What it recognizes is unknown.

CDR3 length: 12 amino acids. The V gene's germline CDR1 is SGHNT and CDR2 YYREEE (reference sequence). Trimming stripped 2 bases from V and 4 bases from J, with 6 bases between. Deep sequencing aimed at 1 in 200,000 to 1 in 1 million T cells' resolution. The table came from immunoSEQ multiplex PCR; TCRdb's copy has only in-frame clones and leaves some out. The repertoire holds around 140,000 clones, with more than 70% as singletons. For TCR beta libraries, about 2 micrograms of genomic DNA were obtained from cryopreserved PBMCs. General study points: Clonality was higher at ibrutinib response and returned toward baseline at progression. Public clonotypes, rarely seen, contracted or held steady on treatment.

The J gene is TRBJ1-1, the V gene TRBV5-4; D gene unclear. This receptor was obtained from a human donor with chronic lymphocytic leukemia. The sample here was PBMCs, taken after 36 months of ibrutinib treatment. The CDR3 here is CASSFRATEAFF. The CDR3, as DNA: TGTGCCAGCAGCTTCCGGGCCACTGAAGCTTTCTTT.